The 2 T cell receptor beta chains reported below all come from one sample, sequenced in a study of regulatory T cells in long-lasting Graves disease. Stated time point: newly diagnosed GD, antithyroid drugs for less than 3 months. The authors made the TCR library using RNA they extracted from PBMCs. According to the study, TCR beta libraries were built with iRepertoire HTBI primers and CDR3-region Arm-PCR. Each CDR3 protein gets one entry after TCRdb re-called the multiplex PCR reads with MiXCR. Among about 540,000 distinct CDR3 sequences listed, about 13% were seen once. A further study also used this sample, focusing on T cells in Graves' hyperthyroidism and ophthalmopathy.

The sample here was peripheral blood mononuclear cells (PBMCs), taken at new diagnosis, from a patient treated with antithyroid drugs. The receptors here all came from a man aged 25-40 years with Graves disease.

This clonotype was found a few times. This sequence joins TRBV7-6 and TRBJ2-3; D uncertain. The CDR3 is 16 residues long. Trimming took 5 bases from V and 0 from J, leaving 15 bases between them. Germline V gene lookup returns CDR1 SGHVS and CDR2 FNYEAQ. CDR3 amino acids: CASSPVEASSTDTQYF. CDR3 nucleotides: TGTGCCAGCAGCCCAGTGGAAGCGTCTAGCACAGATACGCAGTATTTT. The full variable domain, its missing parts supplied by reference TRBV7-6 and TRBJ2-3, is GAGVSQSPRYKVTKRGQDVALRCDPISGHVSLYWYRQALGQGPEFLTYFNYEAQQDKSGLPNDRFSAERPEGSISTLTIQRTEQRDSAMYRCASSPVEASSTDTQYFGPGTRLTVL.

Details on this clonotype: Possible read error: a much larger clone is one base away. The J gene is TRBJ2-2, the V gene TRBV13, with a tentative D call TRBD2 (6 bases). Germline loops: CDR1 PRHDT, CDR2 FYEKMQ (reference sequence). The CDR3 extends over 16 amino acids. Trimming pared 8 bases from V and 2 bases from J, leaving 18 bases between. DNA of the CDR3: TGTGCCAGCCGATCAGAGTTAGCGGAAAACACCGGGGAGCTGTTTTTT. This translates into CASRSELAENTGELFF.